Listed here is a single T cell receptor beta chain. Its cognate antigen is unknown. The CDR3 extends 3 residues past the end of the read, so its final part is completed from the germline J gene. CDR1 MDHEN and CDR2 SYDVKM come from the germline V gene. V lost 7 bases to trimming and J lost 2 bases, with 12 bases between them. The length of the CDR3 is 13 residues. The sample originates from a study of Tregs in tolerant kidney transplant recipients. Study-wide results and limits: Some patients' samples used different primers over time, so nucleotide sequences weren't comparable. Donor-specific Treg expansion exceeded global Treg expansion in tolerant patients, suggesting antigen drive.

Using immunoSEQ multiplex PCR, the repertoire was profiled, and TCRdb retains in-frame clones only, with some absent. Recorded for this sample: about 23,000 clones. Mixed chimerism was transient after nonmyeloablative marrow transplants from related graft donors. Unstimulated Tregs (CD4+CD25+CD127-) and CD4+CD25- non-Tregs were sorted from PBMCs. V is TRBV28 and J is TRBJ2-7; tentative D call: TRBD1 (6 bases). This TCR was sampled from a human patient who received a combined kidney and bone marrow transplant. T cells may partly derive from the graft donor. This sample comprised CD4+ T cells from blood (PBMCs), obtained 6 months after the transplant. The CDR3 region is CASTPTGPYEQYF. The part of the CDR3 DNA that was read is TGTGCCAGCACTCCCACAGGGCCCTACGAG.